The 25 T cell receptor beta chains below were found in one sample sequenced in a study of OX40 agonist ivuxolimab in advanced cancers. Measured with immunoSEQ multiplex PCR; TCRdb has only the in-frame clones, and not every one. The profile shows some 85,000 clones, roughly 87% of them singletons. Sample: CD4+ or CD8+ T cells sorted from blood, taken in a trial of the OX40 agonist ivuxolimab. The receptors were sampled from an adult with an advanced solid tumor such as melanoma, head and neck, liver or kidney cancer.

The rearrangement joins TRBV6-1 to TRBJ1-2; D is unclear. The CDR3 sequence is 16 residues long. Germline V CDR1 and CDR2: MNHNS, SASEGT. The V end was cut by 2 bases, the J end by 4 bases, with 17 bases between. CDR3 bases: TGTGCCAGCAGTGAATCGGGCTGGGTGTCTGGCTATGGCTACACCTTC. This codes for CASSESGWVSGYGYTF.

The chain employs TRBV7-2 and TRBJ2-1; D gene ambiguous. V lost 1 base to trimming and J lost 5 bases, with 12 bases between them. Germline V lookup: CDR1 SGHTA, CDR2 FQGNSA. The CDR3 runs to 15 residues. The CDR3 here is CASSLGVAGNNEQFF. The CDR3 DNA reads as TGTGCCAGCAGCTTAGGAGTAGCTGGGAACAATGAGCAGTTCTTC.

The chain is built from TRBV25-1 and TRBJ2-7, with 12 bases matching TRBD2. Germline trimming cut 2 bases from V and 2 bases from J; bases unmatched to any gene: 10. The CDR3 runs to 18 residues. Germline CDR1 MGHDK, CDR2 SYGVNS. The CDR3 DNA reads as TGTGCCAGCAGTGAAACTGCGACTAGCGGGAGTACTGCCTACGAGCAGTACTTC. This codes for CASSETATSGSTAYEQYF.

CDR3 loop: CASSVGLSGSQPDTQYF. CDR3 DNA sequence: TGTGCCAGCAGTGTCGGTTTAAGCGGGAGTCAGCCAGATACGCAGTATTTT. The rearrangement links TRBV6-4 to TRBJ2-3; 8 bases are a match to TRBD2. Germline CDR1 reads MRHNA; CDR2 reads SNTAGT. The CDR3 has 17 amino acids. The V gene end was trimmed by 4 bases and the J gene end by 4 bases; junction bases not matched to a gene: 13.

The chain links TRBV11-2 to TRBJ1-2, with D tentatively TRBD1 (5 bases). Deletions cut 6 bases from V and 4 bases from J, with 18 bases between. This CDR3 is 15 amino acids long. From germline, CDR1 is SGHAT and CDR2 FQNNGV. In DNA form, the CDR3 reads TGTGCCAGCAGTGATATAAAGACAGCCGGCTATGGCTACACCTTC. It is translated as CASSDIKTAGYGYTF.

The CDR3 loop is CASSLRDRPYEQYF. CDR3 DNA: TGTGCCAGCAGCTTGAGGGACAGGCCTTACGAGCAGTACTTC. The chain is built from TRBV5-6 and TRBJ2-7, with 8 bases fitting TRBD1. Germline V lookup: CDR1 SGHDT, CDR2 YYEEEE. The J segment lost 4 bases and the V segment lost 1 base, leaving 4 bases of the junction unmatched. The CDR3 loop spans 14 amino acids.

V gene TRBV6-6 combines with J gene TRBJ2-2, with TRBD2 matching over 10 bases. The CDR3 is made up of 16 amino acids. CDR1 and CDR2 from the germline V gene are MNHNY and SVGAGI (reference sequence). V was pared by 5 bases and J by 6 bases, with 9 bases of the junction left unmatched. CDR3 protein: CASSPWGLAGAGELFF. DNA of the CDR3: TGTGCCAGCAGTCCCTGGGGGCTAGCGGGAGCCGGGGAGCTGTTTTTT.

The rearrangement uses TRBV6-6 and TRBJ2-7; a weak D match, TRBD2 (6 bases). V was shortened by 6 bases and J by 2 bases, with 11 bases between the two germline ends. Germline loops: CDR1 MNHNY, CDR2 SVGAGI (reference sequence). The CDR3 is 13 amino acids. This CDR3 reads CASRYGRAYEQYF. CDR3 sequence (DNA): TGTGCCAGCAGGTACGGGAGAGCCTACGAGCAGTACTTC.

This rearrangement joins TRBV4-3 to TRBJ2-1; the D is unclear. The V end lost 1 base, the J end lost 10 bases, and 14 bases lay between the germline ends. The CDR3 spans 14 residues. Germline V gene sequence: CDR1 LGHNA, CDR2 YSLEER. The CDR3 loop reads CASSQVEGLGEQFF. For the CDR3, the DNA is TGCGCCAGCAGCCAAGTTGAAGGTTTGGGCGAGCAGTTCTTC.

This chain joins TRBV2 and TRBJ1-1, with D hard to call. The length of the CDR3 is 14 residues. Germline loops: CDR1 SNHLY, CDR2 FYNNEI. V was trimmed by 2 bases and J by 4 bases, leaving 11 bases between them. The CDR3 nucleotides are TGTGCCAGCAGTGAAACGGCAGGAAGCACTGAAGCTTTCTTT. It yields the protein CASSETAGSTEAFF.

This chain connects TRBV28 to TRBJ1-5; D is unresolved. Germline-derived CDR1 and CDR2 are MDHEN and SYDVKM. This CDR3 contains 14 residues. Trimming removed 10 bases from V and 2 bases from J, with 15 bases in between. CDR3 nucleotides: TGTGCCACAACGTCGCGGGCGCGCAATCAGCCCCAGCATTTT. This encodes CATTSRARNQPQHF.

This chain connects TRBV18 to TRBJ2-7, with TRBD2 identical over 7 bases. This CDR3 has 15 residues. Germline CDR1 is KGHSH and CDR2 is LQKENI. Unmatched junction bases numbered 2, after V lost 0 bases and J lost 0 bases. CDR3 in DNA: TGTGCCAGCTCACCACCCTCTAGCGGCTCCTACGAGCAGTACTTC. It is translated as CASSPPSSGSYEQYF.

The chain couples TRBV23-1 to TRBJ2-3; 10 nucleotides match TRBD2. TRBV23-1 is annotated as an ORF whose role is uncertain. Trimming cost V 3 bases and J 1 base; bases outside gene matches: 10. This CDR3 is built from 18 residues. Written as DNA, the CDR3 is TGCGCCAGCAGTCACCCCCCACTAGCGGGAAGGGGCACAGATACGCAGTATTTT. Amino acids: CASSHPPLAGRGTDTQYF.

The chain combines TRBV15 with TRBJ1-2; the D is unclear. The CDR3 runs to 15 residues. Deletions cut 1 base from V and 4 bases from J, with 13 bases between. In germline, CDR1 is LNHNV, CDR2 YYDKDF (reference sequence). CDR3 nucleotide sequence: TGTGCCACCAGCAGAGCCCTCGGAGGGCTCTATGGCTACACCTTC. As protein: CATSRALGGLYGYTF.

V usage is TRBV2 and J usage is TRBJ2-5, with D possibly being TRBD1 (6 bases). Germline loops: CDR1 SNHLY, CDR2 FYNNEI. The CDR3 loop spans 13 amino acids. The V and J ends lost 3 bases and 5 bases respectively, with 10 bases between them. In DNA form, the CDR3 reads TGTGCCAGCAGTGATACAGGGATGGAGACCCAGTACTTC. Translated, it gives CASSDTGMETQYF.

This chain links TRBV11-3 with TRBJ1-1; 7 bases map to TRBD1. J lost 3 bases, V lost 1 base, and 11 bases had no gene match. The CDR3 spans 17 residues. Germline V gives CDR1 SGHNT, CDR2 YENEEA. CDR3 sequence: CASSLGGLGQADTEAFF. The CDR3 coding sequence is TGTGCCAGCAGCTTAGGGGGTCTTGGACAGGCGGACACTGAAGCTTTCTTT.

This chain links TRBV7-6 with TRBJ2-2; D perhaps matches TRBD2 (6 bases). The V gene's germline CDR1 is SGHVS and CDR2 FNYEAQ. The CDR3 is 13 residues long. Trimming took off 4 bases at V and 6 bases at J, with 9 bases between the two ends. The CDR3 is CASSSRLAGELFF. The CDR3 DNA sequence: TGTGCCAGCAGCTCCAGACTAGCCGGGGAGCTGTTTTTT.

The chain joins TRBV11-1 to TRBJ1-1; TRBD1 matches at 9 bases. This CDR3 comprises 14 residues. V lost 5 bases and J lost 5; bases outside the gene matches: 6. In germline, CDR1 is SGHAT, CDR2 FQDESV (reference sequence). The CDR3 nucleotides are TGTGCCAGCAGCCGAGGGACAGGGAGGACTGAAGCTTTCTTT. The encoded protein is CASSRGTGRTEAFF.

The chain recombines TRBV11-2 with TRBJ2-7; D is ambiguous. V was trimmed by 1 base and J by 4 bases, leaving 5 bases between them. CDR1 is SGHAT, CDR2 FQNNGV, per germline. The CDR3 runs to 12 residues. The CDR3 sequence: CASSLVVYEQYF. CDR3 coding DNA: TGTGCCAGCAGCTTAGTAGTATACGAGCAGTACTTC.

The chain employs TRBV7-8 and TRBJ2-7, with unresolved D. The CDR3 is 13 residues long. Looked up from germline, CDR1 is SGHVS and CDR2 is FQNEAQ. V was pared by 4 bases and J by 1 base, with 8 bases between. CDR3 sequence reads: CASSSGFSYEQYF. CDR3 sequence (DNA): TGTGCCAGCAGCTCCGGCTTTTCCTACGAGCAGTACTTC.

The V call is TRBV7-6, the J call TRBJ1-3; D gene unclear. Germline-derived CDR1 and CDR2 are SGHVS and FNYEAQ. Trimming removed 5 bases from V and 1 base from J, with 9 bases in between. This CDR3 spans 14 amino acids. CDR3 coding DNA: TGTGCCAGCAGCAAACACGGGTCTGGAAACACCATATATTTT. Its protein is CASSKHGSGNTIYF.

The chain employs TRBV7-6 and TRBJ2-7; 7 positions match TRBD1. CDR1 and CDR2 (germline): SGHVS, FNYEAQ. The CDR3 totals 13 residues. V gave up 2 bases and J gave up 3 bases; unmatched junction bases: 1. As DNA, the CDR3 is TGTGCCAGCAGCTTATCAGGGGGCTACGAGCAGTACTTC. Encoded protein: CASSLSGGYEQYF.

This sequence joins TRBV5-5 and TRBJ1-3; D call uncertain. Per germline, CDR1 SGHKS and CDR2 YYEKEE (reference sequence). The CDR3 has 15 amino acids. V lost 4 bases, J lost 0 bases, and 11 bases lay in between. CDR3 sequence (DNA): TGTGCCAGCAGCGTAACATATTACTCTGGAAACACCATATATTTT. Amino acids: CASSVTYYSGNTIYF.

Points on this clone: A junction end diverges from the germline sequence, so it may reflect a read error. V is TRBV28 and J is TRBJ1-4; D unresolved. Germline CDR1 and CDR2: MDHEN and SYDVKM. The CDR3 runs 13 residues. CDR3: CASSLMRTGPSVF. The CDR3 DNA reads TGTGCCAGCAGTTTAATGCGCACGGGCCCCTCCGTTTTT.

The chain recombines TRBV19 with TRBJ2-3; 9 bases map to TRBD2. Germline V lookup: CDR1 LNHDA, CDR2 SQIVND (reference sequence). The CDR3 length is 15 residues. The V and J ends lost 5 bases and 9 bases, in that order; junction bases with no gene match: 12. CDR3 amino acids: CASSAIAGGPDTQYF. Here the CDR3 DNA reads TGTGCCAGTAGTGCGATTGCGGGAGGGCCCGACACGCAGTATTTT.